This T cell receptor (beta chain) was recorded in a study of beta chain features in type 1 diabetes. In the case of this clone: Its antigen is as yet unknown. Other DNA sequences in the same sample also yield this CDR3.

Study-wide points: For type 1 diabetes patients, VDJ junctions showed fewer insertions and more deletions. Comparison showed that naive, central memory and Treg TCRB repertoires appeared more similar among patients than among healthy donors. All four CD4+ subsets from Type 1 diabetes patients carried moderately but significantly shorter TCRB CDR3s.

This CDR3 contains 14 residues. V lost 3 bases and J lost 0, with 9 bases in between. Germline V gene lookup returns CDR1 LNHDA and CDR2 SQIVND (reference sequence). Isolated RNA was reverse transcribed in full, so expressed TCRB transcripts were sequenced. The read count averaged around 3.5 million across naive, central memory and regulatory T cell samples. Sequencing was performed with immunoSEQ multiplex PCR; in TCRdb, only in-frame clones are kept and a portion is missing. The sample includes 310,000 or so clones, approximately 9.7% of them seen just once. This rearrangement joins TRBV19 to TRBJ2-7; D assignment may be TRBD1 or TRBD2 (6 bases each). The receptor was derived from a man under 40 with type 1 diabetes. Sequencing was performed on central memory CD4+ T cells from blood. The CDR3 loop reads CASSIGGSSYEQYF. The CDR3 nucleotides read TGTGCCAGTAGTATCGGGGGCAGCTCCTACGAGCAGTACTTC. The full variable domain, with the rest looked up from reference TRBV19 and TRBJ2-7, is DGGITQSPKYLFRKEGQNVTLSCEQNLNHDAMYWYRQDPGQGLRLIYYSQIVNDFQKGDIAEGYSVSREKKESFPLTVTSAQKNPTAFYLCASSIGGSSYEQYFGPGTRLTVT.